This is a list of T cell receptor beta chains from one sample in a study of blood T cell repertoires in COVID-19. Assay used: immunoSEQ multiplex PCR; TCRdb lists only in-frame clones, some missing. Counted here are about 400,000 clones, around nine tenths occurring once; the ten biggest clones make up 1.5% to 2%. Sequenced: PBMCs or T cells enriched from blood (not recorded which). The receptors derive from a woman between 25 and 40 years old who had recovered from COVID-19. CDR3s include the opening cysteine and the closing phenylalanine or tryptophan. Each record gives: J gene, V gene, D gene, clone size, CDR3 protein, CDR3 DNA. The D gene is left open where the match is weak. The size entry is marked missing in some rows and otherwise reads once, few, many or a size class.

J gene: TRBJ2-1; V gene: TRBV5-4; D gene: .; clone size: .; CDR3 protein: CASSLTQYNEQFF; CDR3 DNA: TGTGCCAGCAGCTTGACCCAGTACAATGAGCAGTTCTTC
J gene: TRBJ1-6; V gene: TRBV11-1; D gene: TRBD1; clone size: .; CDR3 protein: CASSLAGQGNSPLHF; CDR3 DNA: TGTGCCAGCAGCTTAGCGGGACAGGGGAATTCACCCCTCCACTTT
J gene: TRBJ2-1; V gene: TRBV28; D gene: TRBD1; clone size: .; CDR3 protein: CASSLDRALYNEQFF; CDR3 DNA: TGTGCCAGCAGCTTAGACAGGGCCCTCTACAATGAGCAGTTCTTC
J gene: TRBJ1-5; V gene: TRBV18; D gene: TRBD1; clone size: few; CDR3 protein: CASSAGTGGYSNQPQHF; CDR3 DNA: TGTGCCAGCTCAGCCGGGACAGGGGGTTATAGCAATCAGCCCCAGCATTTT
J gene: TRBJ2-7; V gene: TRBV24-1; D gene: TRBD1; clone size: .; CDR3 protein: CATEKGTGSSYEQYF; CDR3 DNA: TGTGCCACCGAAAAAGGGACAGGAAGCTCCTACGAGCAGTACTTC
J gene: TRBJ1-4; V gene: TRBV21-1; D gene: .; clone size: .; CDR3 protein: CASTCVRPDNEKLFF; CDR3 DNA: TGTGCCAGCACCTGCGTGAGGCCGGATAATGAAAAACTGTTTTTT
J gene: TRBJ2-5; V gene: TRBV13; D gene: TRBD2; clone size: .; CDR3 protein: CASSRGLAGGYQETQYF; CDR3 DNA: TGTGCCAGCAGCAGGGGACTAGCGGGAGGGTACCAAGAGACCCAGTACTTC
J gene: TRBJ2-7; V gene: TRBV27; D gene: TRBD1; clone size: .; CDR3 protein: CASSLFERGRLYEQYF; CDR3 DNA: TGTGCCAGCAGTTTATTTGAGAGGGGGCGCCTCTACGAGCAGTACTTC
J gene: TRBJ2-7; V gene: TRBV9; D gene: .; clone size: .; CDR3 protein: CASSPGAGEPYEQYF; CDR3 DNA: TGTGCCAGCAGCCCCGGTGCAGGGGAACCCTACGAGCAGTACTTC
J gene: TRBJ2-7; V gene: TRBV5-1; D gene: TRBD1; clone size: .; CDR3 protein: CASSQQHRGVYEQYF; CDR3 DNA: TGCGCCAGCAGCCAACAGCACAGGGGAGTCTACGAGCAGTACTTC
J gene: TRBJ1-1; V gene: TRBV13; D gene: .; clone size: once; CDR3 protein: CASSLVAGRRNTEAFF; CDR3 DNA: TGTGCCAGCAGCTTAGTGGCAGGTCGAAGGAACACTGAAGCTTTCTTT
J gene: TRBJ1-5; V gene: TRBV19; D gene: TRBD1; clone size: .; CDR3 protein: CASAIQRMGRGEFGNQPQHF; CDR3 DNA: TGTGCCAGTGCGATTCAAAGAATGGGCAGGGGGGAGTTTGGCAATCAGCCCCAGCATTTT
J gene: TRBJ2-7; V gene: TRBV24-1; D gene: .; clone size: .; CDR3 protein: CATSAPVSYEQYF; CDR3 DNA: TGTGCCACCAGTGCCCCAGTTTCCTACGAGCAGTACTTC
J gene: TRBJ1-1; V gene: TRBV5-5; D gene: TRBD1; clone size: .; CDR3 protein: CASSLASGTGDKAFF; CDR3 DNA: TGTGCCAGCAGCTTGGCCTCTGGGACAGGGGATAAAGCTTTCTTT
J gene: TRBJ1-2; V gene: TRBV3-1/TRBV3-2; D gene: TRBD1; clone size: .; CDR3 protein: CASSLGQGYGYTF; CDR3 DNA: TGTGCCAGCAGCCTCGGACAGGGCTATGGCTACACCTTC
J gene: TRBJ2-3; V gene: TRBV5-6; D gene: .; clone size: .; CDR3 protein: CASSPGTDTQYF; CDR3 DNA: TGTGCCAGCAGTCCGGGCACAGATACGCAGTATTTT
J gene: TRBJ2-3; V gene: TRBV2; D gene: TRBD2; clone size: .; CDR3 protein: CASTKLAGANTDTQYF; CDR3 DNA: TGTGCCAGCACCAAACTAGCGGGGGCGAACACAGATACGCAGTATTTT
J gene: TRBJ1-2; V gene: TRBV4-1; D gene: TRBD1; clone size: .; CDR3 protein: CASSHPGQGSYGYTF; CDR3 DNA: TGCGCCAGCAGCCATCCGGGACAGGGGTCCTATGGCTACACCTTC
J gene: TRBJ1-2; V gene: TRBV30; D gene: .; clone size: .; CDR3 protein: CAWSGETYGYTF; CDR3 DNA: TGTGCCTGGAGTGGAGAGACATATGGCTACACCTTC
J gene: TRBJ2-7; V gene: TRBV6-1; D gene: .; clone size: once; CDR3 protein: CASSESVAYEQYF; CDR3 DNA: TGTGCCAGCAGTGAATCGGTGGCCTACGAGCAGTACTTC
J gene: TRBJ1-1; V gene: TRBV27; D gene: .; clone size: .; CDR3 protein: CASCDGREAFF; CDR3 DNA: TGTGCCAGCTGCGATGGGCGTGAAGCTTTCTTT
J gene: TRBJ1-1; V gene: TRBV30; D gene: TRBD1; clone size: .; CDR3 protein: CAWHTGGSGGTEAFF; CDR3 DNA: TGTGCCTGGCATACAGGGGGCTCGGGAGGTACTGAAGCTTTCTTT
J gene: TRBJ1-6; V gene: TRBV7-2; D gene: .; clone size: once; CDR3 protein: CASSLALPRLNSPLHF; CDR3 DNA: TGTGCCAGCAGCTTAGCTCTTCCCAGATTAAATTCACCCCTCCACTTT
J gene: TRBJ2-1; V gene: TRBV3-1/TRBV3-2; D gene: .; clone size: .; CDR3 protein: CASSQGNTYNEQFF; CDR3 DNA: TGTGCCAGCAGTCAGGGGAACACCTACAATGAGCAGTTCTTC
J gene: TRBJ1-6; V gene: TRBV28; D gene: TRBD1; clone size: .; CDR3 protein: CASSRQGANSPLHF; CDR3 DNA: TGTGCCAGCAGCCGACAGGGGGCAAATTCACCCCTCCACTTT
J gene: TRBJ1-2; V gene: TRBV12-5; D gene: TRBD1; clone size: .; CDR3 protein: CASGRQGDSSDGYTF; CDR3 DNA: TGTGCTAGTGGCAGACAGGGGGATTCGTCTGATGGCTACACCTTC
J gene: TRBJ2-6; V gene: TRBV6-6; D gene: .; clone size: .; CDR3 protein: CASRAGNSGANVLTF; CDR3 DNA: TGTGCCAGCAGGGCGGGAAACTCTGGGGCCAACGTCCTGACTTTC
J gene: TRBJ1-6; V gene: TRBV6-5; D gene: .; clone size: .; CDR3 protein: CASSILGRGDSPLHF; CDR3 DNA: TGTGCCAGCAGTATCCTGGGACGGGGGGATTCACCCCTCCACTTT
J gene: TRBJ1-1; V gene: TRBV29-1; D gene: .; clone size: .; CDR3 protein: CSAADTEAFF; CDR3 DNA: TGCAGCGCGGCTGACACTGAAGCTTTCTTT
J gene: TRBJ2-7; V gene: TRBV29-1; D gene: TRBD2; clone size: .; CDR3 protein: CSVSTSGGSYEQYF; CDR3 DNA: TGCAGCGTGTCGACTAGCGGGGGATCCTACGAGCAGTACTTC
J gene: TRBJ1-6; V gene: TRBV10-3; D gene: .; clone size: .; CDR3 protein: CAISEQDYGLHF; CDR3 DNA: TGTGCCATCAGTGAGCAGGATTACGGTCTCCACTTT
J gene: TRBJ2-1; V gene: TRBV3-1/TRBV3-2; D gene: TRBD2; clone size: .; CDR3 protein: CASSQIAGPLIHNEQFF; CDR3 DNA: TGTGCCAGCAGCCAAATAGCGGGCCCTCTCATTCACAATGAGCAGTTCTTC
J gene: TRBJ2-7; V gene: TRBV3-1/TRBV3-2; D gene: TRBD2; clone size: .; CDR3 protein: CASGGGLPDPNEQYF; CDR3 DNA: TGTGCCAGCGGGGGGGGACTACCTGACCCGAACGAGCAGTACTTC
J gene: TRBJ1-2; V gene: TRBV12-3/TRBV12-4; D gene: .; clone size: .; CDR3 protein: CASSLTAYGYTF; CDR3 DNA: TGTGCCAGCAGCCTTACAGCCTATGGCTACACCTTC
J gene: TRBJ1-1; V gene: TRBV9; D gene: .; clone size: .; CDR3 protein: CASSGGTPTMNTEAFF; CDR3 DNA: TGTGCCAGCAGCGGAGGGACACCTACCATGAACACTGAAGCTTTCTTT
J gene: TRBJ2-1; V gene: TRBV3-1/TRBV3-2; D gene: .; clone size: .; CDR3 protein: CASSHPRQAPVEFF; CDR3 DNA: TGTGCCAGCAGCCACCCGAGACAGGCGCCCGTGGAGTTCTTC
J gene: TRBJ2-2; V gene: TRBV29-1; D gene: .; clone size: .; CDR3 protein: CSGHRGATGELFF; CDR3 DNA: TGCAGCGGGCACCGGGGGGCGACCGGGGAGCTGTTTTTT
J gene: TRBJ2-2; V gene: TRBV7-9; D gene: .; clone size: .; CDR3 protein: CASRPGRGELFF; CDR3 DNA: TGTGCCAGCAGGCCAGGGCGCGGGGAGCTGTTTTTT
J gene: TRBJ2-5; V gene: TRBV10-3; D gene: TRBD1; clone size: .; CDR3 protein: CAISWTGEGETQYF; CDR3 DNA: TGTGCCATCAGTTGGACAGGAGAAGGAGAGACCCAGTACTTC
J gene: TRBJ1-2; V gene: TRBV13; D gene: .; clone size: .; CDR3 protein: CASSLRTVGTHGYTF; CDR3 DNA: TGTGCCAGCAGCCTCCGGACAGTCGGGACGCATGGCTACACCTTC